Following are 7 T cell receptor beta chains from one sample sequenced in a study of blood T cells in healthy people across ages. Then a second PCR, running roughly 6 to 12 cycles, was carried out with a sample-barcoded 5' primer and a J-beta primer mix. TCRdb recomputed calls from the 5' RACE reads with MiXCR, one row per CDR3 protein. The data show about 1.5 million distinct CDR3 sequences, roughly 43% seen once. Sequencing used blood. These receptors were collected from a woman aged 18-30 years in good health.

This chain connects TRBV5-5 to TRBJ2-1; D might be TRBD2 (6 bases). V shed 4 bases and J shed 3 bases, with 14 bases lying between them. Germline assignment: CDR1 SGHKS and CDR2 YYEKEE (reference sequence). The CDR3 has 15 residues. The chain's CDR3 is CASSRISGYYNEQFF. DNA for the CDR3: TGTGCCAGCAGCCGGATTAGCGGATACTACAATGAGCAGTTCTTC.

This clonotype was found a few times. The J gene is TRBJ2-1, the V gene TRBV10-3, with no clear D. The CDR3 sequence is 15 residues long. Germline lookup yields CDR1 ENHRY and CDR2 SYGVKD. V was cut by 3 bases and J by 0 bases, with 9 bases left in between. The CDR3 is CAISDDTSSYNEQFF. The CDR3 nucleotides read TGTGCCATCAGTGACGACACGAGCTCCTACAATGAGCAGTTCTTC.

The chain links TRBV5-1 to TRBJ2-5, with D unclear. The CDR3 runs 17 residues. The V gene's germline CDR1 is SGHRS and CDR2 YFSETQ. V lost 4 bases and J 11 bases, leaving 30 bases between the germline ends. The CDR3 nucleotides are TGCGCCAGCAGCAGCTGGGAAACAGCTTTGGCTTCTGGTGAGCAGTACTTC. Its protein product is CASSSWETALASGEQYF.

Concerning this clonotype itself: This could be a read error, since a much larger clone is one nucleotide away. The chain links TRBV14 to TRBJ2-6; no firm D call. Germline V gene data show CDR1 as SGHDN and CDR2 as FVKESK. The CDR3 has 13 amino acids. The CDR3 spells CTSSHSGANVLTF. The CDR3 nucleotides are TGTACCAGCAGCCATTCTGGGGCCAACGTCCTGACTTTC.

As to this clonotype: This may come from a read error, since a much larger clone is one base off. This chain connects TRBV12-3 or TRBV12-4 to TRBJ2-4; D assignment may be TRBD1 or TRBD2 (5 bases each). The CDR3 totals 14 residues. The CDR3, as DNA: TGTACCAGCAGTTTGGCAGGGCGCAGTTGGGAGCAGTACTTC. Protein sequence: CTSSLAGRSWEQYF.

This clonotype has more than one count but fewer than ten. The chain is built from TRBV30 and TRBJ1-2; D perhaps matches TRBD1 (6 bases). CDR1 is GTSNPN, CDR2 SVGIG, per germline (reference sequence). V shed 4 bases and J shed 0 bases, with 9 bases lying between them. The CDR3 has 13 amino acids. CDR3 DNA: TGTGCCTGGACGAAGGGGGCTAACTATGGCTACACCTTC. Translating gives CAWTKGANYGYTF. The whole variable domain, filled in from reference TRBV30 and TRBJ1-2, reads SQTIHQWPATLVQPVGSPLSLECTVEGTSNPNLYWYRQAAGRGLQLLFYSVGIGQISSEVPQNLSASRPQDRQFILSSKKLLLSDSGFYLCAWTKGANYGYTFGSGTRLTVV.

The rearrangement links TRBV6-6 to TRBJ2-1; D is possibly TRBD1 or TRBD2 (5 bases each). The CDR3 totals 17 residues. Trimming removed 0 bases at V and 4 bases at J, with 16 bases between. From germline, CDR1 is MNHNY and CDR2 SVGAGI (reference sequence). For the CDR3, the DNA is TGTGCCAGCAGTTACTCGAGGGTCAGGGACGGATACAATGAGCAGTTCTTC. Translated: CASSYSRVRDGYNEQFF.